These 16 T cell receptor beta chains share one sample of origin, sequenced in a study of T cell repertoires in cytomegalovirus infection (dated 2019 in TCRdb). The data were produced on an Illumina HiSeq 1500. Through fastp at Q25 and MiXCR, TCRdb rebuilt clones from the public reads, retaining in-frame beta chains. Entries that share a CDR3 protein sequence are merged under the most common genes and DNA. The table for this sample lists more than 200,000 distinct CDR3 sequences; 9.1% of them were counted only once. Of the sample, about 14% is held by the ten largest clones. The sequenced sample consisted of PBMCs. These receptors originate from a human donor in good health (CMV status not recorded). Some clones in this sample may be carry-over from other donors' samples.

This clonotype was recorded many times. V and J are TRBV6-5 and TRBJ1-5, with D hard to call. This CDR3 is built from 13 residues. Between the trimmed V and J ends, which lost 2 bases and 5 bases, there was a span of 7 bases. CDR1 and CDR2 (germline): MNHEY, SVGAGI. The chain's CDR3 is CASSYGRYQPQHF. The CDR3 DNA follows: TGTGCCAGCAGTTACGGCAGATATCAGCCCCAGCATTTT.

This clonotype was found many times. CDR3 region: CASSLVSYEQYF. CDR3 DNA: TGTGCCAGCAGCTTAGTGTCCTACGAGCAGTACTTC. The J gene is TRBJ2-7, the V gene TRBV7-2; D unresolved. The germline V gene encodes CDR1 SGHTA and CDR2 FQGNSA. CDR3 size: 12 residues. The V and J ends lost 1 base and 1 base respectively, with 2 bases between them.

This clonotype turned up a few times. An end of the junction does not agree with germline; a read error may underlie this. In nucleotides, the CDR3 is TGTGCCAGCAGCCAAGAAACAGGGAGAATCACAGATACGCAGTATTTT. It translates to CASSQETGRITDTQYF. The genes are TRBV4-1 and TRBJ2-3; possibly TRBD1 for D (6 bases). This CDR3 contains 16 residues. Germline V gene lookup returns CDR1 MGHRA and CDR2 YSYEKL.

In this sample, this clonotype turned up a few times. This chain links TRBV11-1 with TRBJ1-4; 7 bases line up with TRBD1. This CDR3 spans 15 amino acids. The V gene end was trimmed by 4 bases and the J gene end by 4 bases; junction bases not matched to a gene: 6. Germline values: CDR1 SGHAT, CDR2 FQDESV (reference sequence). The CDR3 here is CASSSPGQLNEKLFF. The CDR3 DNA sequence: TGTGCCAGCAGCTCACCGGGACAGCTTAATGAAAAACTGTTTTTT.

This sequence joins TRBV19 and TRBJ1-2; 7 bases agree with TRBD1. V lost 8 bases, J lost 6 bases, and 18 bases stayed unmatched. The CDR3 is made up of 16 amino acids. Germline CDR1 is LNHDA and CDR2 is SQIVND (reference sequence). CDR3 protein: CASGKDRNPTFDGYTF. CDR3 nucleotide sequence: TGTGCCAGTGGTAAGGACAGGAATCCTACGTTCGATGGCTACACCTTC.

The chain recombines TRBV12-3 or TRBV12-4 with TRBJ2-2; D may be TRBD2 (5 bases). The CDR3 contains 14 residues. Trimming took off 6 bases at V and 1 base at J, with 9 bases between the two ends. The chain's CDR3 is CASSRTENTGELFF. CDR3 coding DNA: TGTGCCAGCAGCAGGACTGAGAACACCGGGGAGCTGTTTTTT.

This chain links TRBV6-5 with TRBJ1-3; maybe TRBD1 (5 bases). CDR3 length: 15 amino acids. Germline assignment: CDR1 MNHEY and CDR2 SVGAGI. V was shortened by 2 bases and J by 0 bases, with 8 bases between the two germline ends. CDR3 nucleotides: TGTGCCAGCAGTTACGGGGGACTCTCTGGAAACACCATATATTTT. Translating it yields CASSYGGLSGNTIYF.

Ten or more counts support this clonotype. The chain uses TRBV7-8 and TRBJ2-7; D is ambiguous. Per the germline V gene, CDR1 is SGHVS and CDR2 is FQNEAQ. The V gene lost 1 base and the J gene lost 0 bases, with 4 bases spanning the gap. CDR3 length equals 13 residues. In nucleotides, the CDR3 is TGTGCCAGCAGCTTAGGGCTCTCCTACGAGCAGTACTTC. Protein: CASSLGLSYEQYF.

This clonotype was picked up many times. The chain joins TRBV28 to TRBJ1-5, with D perhaps matching TRBD1 (6 bases). CDR3 length: 13 residues. Trimming took 6 bases from V and 6 from J, leaving 12 bases between them. Per germline, CDR1 MDHEN and CDR2 SYDVKM. The CDR3 region is CASRRQVTQPQHF. The CDR3, as DNA: TGTGCCAGCAGACGACAGGTTACTCAGCCCCAGCATTTT.

The rearrangement joins TRBV2 to TRBJ2-5, with D perhaps given as TRBD1 or TRBD2 (5 bases each). Germline V lookup: CDR1 SNHLY, CDR2 FYNNEI. The CDR3 consists of 13 residues. Trimming pared 11 bases from V and 5 bases from J, leaving 18 bases between. CDR3 nucleotides: TGTGCCGGCGAGAGGGGCAGATACGAGACCCAGTACTTC. It is translated as CAGERGRYETQYF. Full variable domain (remainder filled in from reference TRBV2 and TRBJ2-5): EPEVTQTPSHQVTQMGQEVILRCVPISNHLYFYWYRQILGQKVEFLVSFYNNEISEKSEIFDDQFSVERPDGSNFTLKIRSTKLEDSAMYFCAGERGRYETQYFGPGTRLLVL.

This clonotype was detected many times. J is TRBJ2-3 and V is TRBV7-3; tentatively, D is TRBD1 (6 bases). Germline V gene sequence: CDR1 SGHTA, CDR2 FQGTGA. The CDR3 is made up of 16 amino acids. V lost 5 bases and J lost 0, with 15 bases in between. The CDR3 protein is CASSQGPPGSTDTQYF. CDR3 bases: TGTGCCAGCAGCCAGGGGCCCCCAGGGAGCACAGATACGCAGTATTTT.

The V call is TRBV4-1, the J call TRBJ1-2, with D possibly being TRBD1 (5 bases). The CDR3 has 12 amino acids. Germline V CDR1 and CDR2: MGHRA, YSYEKL. V lost 2 bases and J lost 8, with 9 bases in between. The CDR3 is CASSQRDEGYTF. The CDR3 coding sequence is TGCGCCAGCAGCCAAAGGGACGAGGGCTACACCTTC.

In its sample, this clonotype was seen many times. The chain carries TRBV7-2 and TRBJ2-2; 12 bases agree with TRBD2. Germline CDR1 is SGHTA and CDR2 is FQGNSA. The CDR3 has 17 residues. The V gene end was trimmed by 1 base and the J gene end by 7 bases; junction bases not matched to a gene: 7. The CDR3 region has the DNA TGTGCCAGCAGCTTAGAGAAGACTAGCGGGAGTAACGGGGAGCTGTTTTTT. Residues: CASSLEKTSGSNGELFF.

At least ten counts were recorded for this clonotype. The V gene is TRBV7-2, the J gene TRBJ1-3; D possibly corresponds to TRBD1 (5 bases). Germline values: CDR1 SGHTA, CDR2 FQGNSA. CDR3 length: 13 residues. The germline V and J ends were trimmed by 7 bases and 4 bases, with 11 bases remaining between them. The CDR3 protein is CASTTRGGNTIYF. The CDR3 DNA reads as TGTGCCAGCACCACAAGGGGAGGAAACACCATATATTTT.

The genes are TRBV20-1 and TRBJ2-3; no reliable D call. The germline V gene encodes CDR1 DFQATT and CDR2 SNEGSKA (reference sequence). Trimming removed 4 bases from V and 2 bases from J, with 22 bases in between. This CDR3 region has 17 residues. This CDR3 is CSATAIPVGSVTDTQYF. CDR3 in DNA: TGCAGTGCTACCGCTATTCCGGTAGGATCAGTCACAGATACGCAGTATTTT.

This clonotype was counted at least ten times. The chain uses TRBV25-1 and TRBJ1-2; maybe TRBD1 (5 bases). The CDR3 length is 14 residues. Germline CDR1 and CDR2: MGHDK and SYGVNS. V lost 2 bases, J lost 3 bases, and 10 bases lay in between. CDR3 nucleotide sequence: TGTGCCAGCAGTGAAAGCGGCAGGGACTATGGCTACACCTTC. Protein: CASSESGRDYGYTF.